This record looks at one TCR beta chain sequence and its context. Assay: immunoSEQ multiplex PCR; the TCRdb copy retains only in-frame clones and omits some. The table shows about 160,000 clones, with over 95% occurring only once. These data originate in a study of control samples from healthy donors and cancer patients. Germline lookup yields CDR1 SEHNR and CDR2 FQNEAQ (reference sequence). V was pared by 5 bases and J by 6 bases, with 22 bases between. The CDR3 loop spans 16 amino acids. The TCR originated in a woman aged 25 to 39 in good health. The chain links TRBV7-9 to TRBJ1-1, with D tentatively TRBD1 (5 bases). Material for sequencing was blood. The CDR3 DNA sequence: TGTGCCAGCAGCCCCCCCCCGCCAGGGAGTGTATCTGAAGCTTTCTTT. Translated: CASSPPPPGSVSEAFF.